Below, one T cell receptor (beta chain) is given with its context. These data originate in a study of cytomegalovirus exposure and HLA in healthy donors. Clones were read by immunoSEQ multiplex PCR, and TCRdb kept only the in-frame ones, dropping some. The table records roughly 130,000 clones, roughly 86% of them present only once. The sequence was obtained from a man under 40 in good health and CMV-seronegative. The sequencing sample was made of PBMCs.

CDR3 region: CASSLQGHLYNSPLHF. The CDR3 DNA reads TGTGCCAGCAGCCTACAAGGACACCTCTATAATTCACCCCTCCACTTT. This chain links TRBV14 with TRBJ1-6; possibly TRBD1 for D (5 bases). The CDR3 spans 16 residues. Germline CDR1 reads SGHDN; CDR2 reads FVKESK. Trimming stripped 4 bases from V and 3 bases from J, with 13 bases between.